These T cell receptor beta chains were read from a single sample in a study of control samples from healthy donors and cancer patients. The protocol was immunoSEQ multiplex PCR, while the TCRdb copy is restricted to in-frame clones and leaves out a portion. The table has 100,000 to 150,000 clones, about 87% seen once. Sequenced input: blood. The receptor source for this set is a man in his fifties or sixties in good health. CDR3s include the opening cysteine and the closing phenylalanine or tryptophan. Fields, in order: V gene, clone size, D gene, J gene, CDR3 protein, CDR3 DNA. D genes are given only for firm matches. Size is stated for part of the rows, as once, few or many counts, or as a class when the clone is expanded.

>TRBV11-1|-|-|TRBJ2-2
CASSLLLKGGELFF
TGTGCCAGCAGCTTATTACTCAAGGGTGGGGAGCTGTTTTTT
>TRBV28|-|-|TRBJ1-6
CASSLSATPLDF
TGTGCCAGCAGTTTATCCGCTACTCCTTTGGACTTT
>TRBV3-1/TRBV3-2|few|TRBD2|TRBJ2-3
CASSLAGGPDTQYF
TGTGCCAGCAGCCTAGCGGGGGGGCCAGATACGCAGTATTTT
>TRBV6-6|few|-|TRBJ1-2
CASSLQTRYGYTF
TGTGCCAGCAGTCTACAGACTCGCTATGGCTACACCTTC
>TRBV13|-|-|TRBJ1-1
CASSRSWGATEAFF
TGTGCCAGCAGCCGTAGTTGGGGGGCCACTGAAGCTTTCTTT
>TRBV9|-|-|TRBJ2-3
CASSVDIKGGSSTDTQYF
TGTGCCAGCAGCGTAGATATTAAGGGCGGGTCTAGCACAGATACGCAGTATTTT
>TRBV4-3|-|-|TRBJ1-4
CASSQAGTYTTNEKLFF
TGCGCCAGCAGCCAAGCCGGGACGTACACAACTAATGAAAAACTGTTTTTT
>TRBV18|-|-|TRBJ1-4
CASSDDREKLFF
TGTGCCAGCTCAGACGACAGGGAAAAACTGTTTTTT
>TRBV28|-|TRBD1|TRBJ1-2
CASSLGWTGGEGGYTF
TGTGCCAGCAGTTTAGGGTGGACAGGGGGAGAGGGAGGCTACACCTTC
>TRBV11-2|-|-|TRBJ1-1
CASSLESGALIEAFF
TGTGCCAGCAGCTTAGAGTCAGGGGCTCTTATTGAAGCTTTCTTT
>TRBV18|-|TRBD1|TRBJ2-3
CASSRETGDTDTQYF
TGTGCCAGCTCACGAGAGACAGGGGACACAGATACGCAGTATTTT
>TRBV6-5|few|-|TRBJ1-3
CASSYSLPSSGNTIYF
TGTGCCAGCAGTTACTCACTACCGAGTTCTGGAAACACCATATATTTT
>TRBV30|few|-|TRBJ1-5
CAWSYGNSNQPQHF
TGTGCCTGGAGTTATGGGAATAGCAATCAGCCCCAGCATTTT
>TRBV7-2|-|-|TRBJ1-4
CASSLMGAATNEKLFF
TGTGCCAGCAGCTTAATGGGTGCTGCCACTAATGAAAAACTGTTTTTT
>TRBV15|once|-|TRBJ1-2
CATSPLRSGATGGYTF
TGTGCCACCAGCCCGTTGCGATCTGGGGCCACCGGTGGCTACACCTTC
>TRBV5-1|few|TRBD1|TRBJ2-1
CASSSGGSSYNEQFF
TGCGCCAGCAGCTCAGGGGGTAGCTCCTACAATGAGCAGTTCTTC
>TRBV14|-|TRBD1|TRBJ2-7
CASSGQGSTSPYEQYF
TGTGCCAGCAGCGGACAGGGTTCCACTAGTCCCTACGAGCAGTACTTC
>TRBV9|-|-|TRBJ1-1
CASSVTALNTEAFF
TGTGCCAGCAGCGTTACAGCATTGAACACTGAAGCTTTCTTT
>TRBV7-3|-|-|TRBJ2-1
CASSLGVTGIYNEQFF
TGTGCCAGCAGCTTAGGTGTAACAGGCATCTACAATGAGCAGTTCTTC
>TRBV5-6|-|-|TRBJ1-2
CASSLTGTVTSYGYTF
TGTGCCAGCAGTCTCACCGGGACGGTTACTTCCTATGGCTACACCTTC
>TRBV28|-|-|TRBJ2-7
CASSSGGTDEQYF
TGTGCCAGCAGTTCTGGGGGTACGGACGAGCAGTACTTC
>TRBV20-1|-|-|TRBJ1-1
CSASTVAEAFF
TGCAGTGCTAGCACAGTCGCTGAAGCTTTCTTT
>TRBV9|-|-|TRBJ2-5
CASSVQAHQETQYF
TGTGCCAGCAGCGTCCAAGCCCACCAAGAGACCCAGTACTTC
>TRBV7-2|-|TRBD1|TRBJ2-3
CASSLQGAGGTDTQYF
TGTGCCAGCAGCCTACAGGGGGCGGGGGGCACAGATACGCAGTATTTT
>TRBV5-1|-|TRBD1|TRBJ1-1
CASSFSDRVTEAFF
TGCGCCAGCAGCTTCTCCGACAGGGTTACTGAAGCTTTCTTT
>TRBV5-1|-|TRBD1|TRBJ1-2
CASSTGQGIENGYTF
TGCGCCAGCAGCACGGGACAGGGAATCGAAAATGGCTACACCTTC
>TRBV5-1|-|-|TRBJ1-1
CASSLTGPEVTEAFF
TGCGCCAGCAGCTTGACAGGACCCGAGGTCACTGAAGCTTTCTTT
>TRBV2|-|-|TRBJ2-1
CASQTDSYNEQFF
TGTGCCAGCCAAACGGACAGCTACAATGAGCAGTTCTTC
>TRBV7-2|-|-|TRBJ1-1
CASTLRVGEAFF
TGTGCCAGCACCCTCAGAGTGGGGGAAGCTTTCTTT
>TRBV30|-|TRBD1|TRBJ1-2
CAWSVQETGGYGYTF
TGTGCCTGGAGTGTACAGGAGACAGGGGGATATGGCTACACCTTC
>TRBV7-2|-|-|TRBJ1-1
CASSYRRSLNTEAFF
TGTGCCAGCAGCTACCGCAGATCCTTGAACACTGAAGCTTTCTTT
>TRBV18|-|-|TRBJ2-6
CASSTTGAAGANVLTF
TGTGCCAGCTCAACAACCGGGGCCGCTGGGGCCAACGTCCTGACTTTC
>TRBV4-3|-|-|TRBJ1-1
CASSHVFRATEAFF
TGCGCCAGCAGCCATGTATTCAGGGCTACTGAAGCTTTCTTT
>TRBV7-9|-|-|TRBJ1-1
CASSLAAEGAFF
TGTGCCAGCAGCTTAGCCGCGGAAGGAGCTTTCTTT
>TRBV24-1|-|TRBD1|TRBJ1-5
CATSDRDRVSNQPQHF
TGTGCCACCAGTGATCGGGACAGGGTGAGCAATCAGCCCCAGCATTTT
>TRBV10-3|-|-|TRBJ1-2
CAIPRGAGSNYGYTF
TGTGCCATCCCCAGAGGGGCGGGATCAAACTATGGCTACACCTTC
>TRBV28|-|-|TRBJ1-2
CASSFVDGYTF
TGTGCCAGCAGTTTCGTAGATGGCTACACCTTC
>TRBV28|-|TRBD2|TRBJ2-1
CASSSLVGGTEQFF
TGTGCCAGCAGTTCGCTCGTGGGAGGGACCGAGCAGTTCTTC
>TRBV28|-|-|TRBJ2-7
CASSFPQGTGIYEQYF
TGTGCCAGCAGTTTCCCGCAGGGGACGGGTATTTACGAGCAGTACTTC
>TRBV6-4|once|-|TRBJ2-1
CASSGVAPKTKDEQFF
TGTGCCAGCAGCGGGGTGGCCCCGAAAACGAAAGATGAGCAGTTCTTC
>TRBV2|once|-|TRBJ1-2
CASSGDLYGYTF
TGTGCCAGCAGTGGGGATCTTTATGGCTACACCTTC
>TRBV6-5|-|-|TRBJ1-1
CASSYAQMNTEAFF
TGTGCCAGCAGTTACGCACAAATGAACACTGAAGCTTTCTTT
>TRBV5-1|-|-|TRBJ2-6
CASSFGSSGANVLTF
TGCGCCAGCAGCTTTGGTAGCTCTGGGGCCAACGTCCTGACTTTC
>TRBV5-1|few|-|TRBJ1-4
CASSFNEGRKLFF
TGCGCCAGCAGCTTTAACGAGGGGCGAAAACTGTTTTTT
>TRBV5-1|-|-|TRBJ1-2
CASSLGGATGNYGYTF
TGCGCCAGCAGCTTGGGCGGGGCGACGGGCAACTATGGCTACACCTTC
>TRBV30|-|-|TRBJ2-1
CAWSASRGRNEQFF
TGTGCCTGGAGTGCGAGCAGGGGACGCAATGAGCAGTTCTTC
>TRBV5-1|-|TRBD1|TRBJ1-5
CASSPGQGYQPQHF
TGCGCCAGCAGCCCCGGACAGGGGTACCAGCCCCAGCATTTT
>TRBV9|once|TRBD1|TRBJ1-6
CASSVETGVTSPLHF
TGTGCCAGCAGCGTCGAGACAGGGGTAACTTCACCCCTCCACTTT
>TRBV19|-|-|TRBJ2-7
CASSTHRTLYEQYF
TGTGCCAGTAGTACTCACCGGACGCTCTACGAGCAGTACTTC
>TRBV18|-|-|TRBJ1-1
CASSPLGTGDTEAFF
TGTGCCAGCTCACCACTGGGGACGGGGGACACTGAAGCTTTCTTT
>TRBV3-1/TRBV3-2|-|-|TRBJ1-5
CASSQVGGNQPQHF
TGTGCCAGCAGCCAAGTAGGGGGAAATCAGCCCCAGCATTTT
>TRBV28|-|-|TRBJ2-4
CASSLSHPSLNIQYF
TGTGCCAGCAGTTTATCCCACCCCTCGCTAAACATTCAGTACTTC
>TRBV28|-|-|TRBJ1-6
CASSLSGQSYNSPLHF
TGTGCCAGCAGTTTGTCAGGACAGAGCTATAATTCACCCCTCCACTTT
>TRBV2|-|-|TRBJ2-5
CASSEIRGLGETQYF
TGTGCCAGCAGTGAAATACGGGGGCTGGGAGAGACCCAGTACTTC
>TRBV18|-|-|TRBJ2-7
CASSPLELSYEQYF
TGTGCCAGCTCACCACTCGAGCTCTCCTACGAGCAGTACTTC
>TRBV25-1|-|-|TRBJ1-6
CASSELGRDSPLHF
TGTGCCAGCAGTGAACTGGGTAGAGATTCACCCCTCCACTTT
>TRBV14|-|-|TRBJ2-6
CASSQDDVGARYSLSGANVLTF
TGTGCCAGCAGCCAAGACGATGTCGGAGCTCGGTATTCTCTCTCTGGGGCCAACGTCCTGACTTTC
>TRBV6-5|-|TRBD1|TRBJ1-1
CASTVDRGRNTEAFF
TGTGCCAGCACCGTGGACAGGGGACGAAACACTGAAGCTTTCTTT
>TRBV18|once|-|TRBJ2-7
CASSLGFGYEQYF
TGTGCCAGCTCCCTGGGCTTCGGCTACGAGCAGTACTTC